This T cell receptor beta chain came from a study of identical twins. In its sample, this clonotype was seen a few times. Its matching antigen is unknown. Overall study findings and caveats: A lower insertion count was a feature of abundant cord blood beta clonotypes, with no such feature in memory repertoires.

Each CDR3 protein gets one entry after TCRdb re-called the 5' RACE reads with MiXCR. Among approximately 700,000 distinct CDR3 sequences listed, 15% to 20% were seen once. This sample also appeared in a second study, on T cells expressing NK-cell markers. Per that paper: The study sequenced eight donors, seven HCMV-seropositive and one seronegative. Each of several donors carried dominant NKG2C+ clonotypes accounting for about 1.0-7.0% of CD8+ T cells.

Sequencing was carried out using PBMCs. The source of this sequence is a woman between 18 and 29 years old in good health.

CDR3 protein: CASRTSGGASGADTQYF. DNA for the CDR3: TGTGCCAGCAGGACTAGCGGGGGGGCTTCAGGGGCTGATACGCAGTATTTT. This chain uses TRBV6-1 with TRBJ2-3; 14 nucleotides line up with TRBD2. CDR3 size: 17 residues. Germline trimming cut 6 bases from V and 6 bases from J; bases unmatched to any gene: 11. Germline V gene sequence: CDR1 MNHNS, CDR2 SASEGT.